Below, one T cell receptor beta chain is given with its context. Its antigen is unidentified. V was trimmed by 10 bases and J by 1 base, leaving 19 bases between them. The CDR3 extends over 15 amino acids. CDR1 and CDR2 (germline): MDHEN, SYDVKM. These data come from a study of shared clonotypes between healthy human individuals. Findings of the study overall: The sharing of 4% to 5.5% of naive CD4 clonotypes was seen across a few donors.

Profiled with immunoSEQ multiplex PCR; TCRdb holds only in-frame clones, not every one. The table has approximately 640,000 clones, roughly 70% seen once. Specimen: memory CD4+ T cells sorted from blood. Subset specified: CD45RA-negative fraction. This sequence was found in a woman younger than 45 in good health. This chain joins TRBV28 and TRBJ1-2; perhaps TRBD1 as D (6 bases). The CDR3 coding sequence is TGTGCCACCGATTCCAGACAGGCCGATAACTATGGCTACACCTTC. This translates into CATDSRQADNYGYTF.